Included here is one T cell receptor (beta chain) sequence, with context. Its antigen is as yet unknown. One end of the junction varies from germline; a read error may be responsible. Germline lookup yields CDR1 DFQATT and CDR2 SNEGSKA (reference sequence). This CDR3 contains 14 residues. Study-level results: Tumor Tregs overlapped most with tumor, then blood, naive CD4+ cells. Tumor memory CD4+ T cell TCR gene usage clustered with blood and lymph node memory CD4+ cells and lymph node naive CD4+ cells.

One entry per CDR3 protein, called by TCRdb with MiXCR from the 5' RACE reads. The sample lists about 54,000 distinct CDR3 sequences; 15% to 20% were seen once. The clonotype originates from a female donor with breast cancer. The chain uses TRBV20-1 and TRBJ2-1; 12 nucleotides match TRBD2. Sequencing was performed on naive CD4+ T cells sorted from blood. This sample's subset: naive CD4+ T cells, CD4+CD45RA+CD25-. DNA of the CDR3: TGCAGTGCTAGCCTAGCGGGAGGGCCCGATGAGCAGTCCTTC. It codes for CSASLAGGPDEQSF.